These T cell receptor beta chains were read from a single sample in a study of vaccination effects on CD4 cells after COVID-19. These receptors lack a known antigen. The repertoire was sequenced with immunoSEQ multiplex PCR; TCRdb's copy has only in-frame clones and lacks some. This table has tens of thousands of clones, less than 85% appearing once. The specimen comprised CD4+ T cells from PBMCs cultured without peptide, sampled after COVID-19 vaccination. The receptors come from a human donor who received a COVID-19 vaccine. The CDR3 runs from the conserved cysteine through the conserved F or W. D genes are given only for firm matches. Rows give clone size only sometimes, using once, few, many, or a class for an expanded clone.

j_gene | v_gene | d_gene | len | abundance | CDR3nt | CDR3aa
TRBJ2-1 | TRBV18 | . | 14 | . | TGTGCCAGCTCACCACAGACGGGGAACAATGAGCAGTTCTTC | CASSPQTGNNEQFF
TRBJ2-2 | TRBV6-6 | . | 16 | . | TGTGCCAGCAGTTCCTCTGGACTGATTTTCACCGGGGAGCTGTTTTTT | CASSSSGLIFTGELFF
TRBJ1-1 | TRBV2 | . | 13 | . | TGTGCCAGCAGCTCCAGTCCGCTTACTGAAGCTTTCTTT | CASSSSPLTEAFF
TRBJ2-3 | TRBV7-2 | . | 13 | . | TGTGCCAGCAGCTTCACTAACACAGATACGCAGTATTTT | CASSFTNTDTQYF
TRBJ1-1 | TRBV2 | . | 13 | once | TGTGCCAGCAGTGCCGGAGTTAACACTGAAGCTTTCTTT | CASSAGVNTEAFF
TRBJ2-2 | TRBV7-8 | TRBD2 | 17 | . | TGTGCCAGCAGCCCTCAGCGGGGGACAACGAACACCGGGGAGCTGTTTTTT | CASSPQRGTTNTGELFF
TRBJ1-1 | TRBV18 | TRBD1 | 15 | . | TGTGCCAGCTCACCCCTGGACAGGGGGCATACTGAAGCTTTCTTT | CASSPLDRGHTEAFF
TRBJ2-5 | TRBV2 | . | 9 | . | TGTGCCGGCGGAGAGACCCAGTACTTC | CAGGETQYF
TRBJ2-1 | TRBV5-1 | . | 16 | . | TGCGCCAGCAGCTTCCTCGACAGCGCAGAGTACAATGAGCAGTTCTTC | CASSFLDSAEYNEQFF
TRBJ1-1 | TRBV19 | . | 13 | once | TGTGCCAGTAGTATTACCGGAGGCACTGAAGCTTTCTTT | CASSITGGTEAFF
TRBJ1-1 | TRBV10-2 | . | 12 | . | TGCGCCAGCAGCCTATTGAACACTGAAGCTTTCTTT | CASSLLNTEAFF
TRBJ1-4 | TRBV19 | TRBD1 | 13 | . | TGTGCCACCAAGGACAGGACGGTCGAAAAACTGTTTTTT | CATKDRTVEKLFF
TRBJ1-1 | TRBV7-2 | . | 14 | . | TGTGCCAGCAGTTTGACAGATATGAACACTGAAGCTTTCTTT | CASSLTDMNTEAFF